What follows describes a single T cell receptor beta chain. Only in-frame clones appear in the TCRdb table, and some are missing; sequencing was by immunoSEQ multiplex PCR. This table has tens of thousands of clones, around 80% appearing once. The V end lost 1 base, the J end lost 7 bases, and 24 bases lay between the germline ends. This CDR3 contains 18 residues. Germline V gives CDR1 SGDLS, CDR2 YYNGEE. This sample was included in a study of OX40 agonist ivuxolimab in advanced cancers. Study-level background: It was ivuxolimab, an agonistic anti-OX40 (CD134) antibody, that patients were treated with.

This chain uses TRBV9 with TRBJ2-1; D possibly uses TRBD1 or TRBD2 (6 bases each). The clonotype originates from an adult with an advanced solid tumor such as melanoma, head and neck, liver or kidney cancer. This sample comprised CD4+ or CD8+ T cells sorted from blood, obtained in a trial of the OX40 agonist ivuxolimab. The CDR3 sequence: CASSVLIGGTGKTNEQFF. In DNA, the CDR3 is TGTGCCAGCAGCGTACTTATCGGGGGTACAGGGAAAACGAATGAGCAGTTCTTC. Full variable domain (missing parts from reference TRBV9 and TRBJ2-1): DSGVTQTPKHLITATGQRVTLRCSPRSGDLSVYWYQQSLDQGLQFLIQYYNGEERAKGNILERFSAQQFPDLHSELNLSSLELGDSALYFCASSVLIGGTGKTNEQFFGPGTRLTVL.